The rows below give T cell receptor beta chains drawn from one sample of a study of glioma-infiltrating T cells after dendritic cell vaccination. Generated by immunoSEQ multiplex PCR, the TCRdb table keeps only in-frame clones and is missing some. The top ten hold 12% of the sample, which has more than 95,000 clones, about four fifths seen once. Sequenced material: blood, taken before dendritic cell vaccination. These receptor sequences come from a human donor with glioblastoma. Each CDR3 is given with its conserved first and last residue. D genes are given only for firm matches. Rows give clone size only sometimes, using once, few, many, or a class for an expanded clone.

clone_size: NA; j_call: TRBJ1-5; v_call: TRBV19; d_call: TRBD1; cdr3_nt: TGTGCCAGTAGAAGGGGACAGGGGGCTTTTAGCAATCAGCCCCAGCATTTT; cdr3_aa: CASRRGQGAFSNQPQHF
clone_size: NA; j_call: TRBJ1-1; v_call: TRBV4-1; d_call: TRBD1; cdr3_nt: TGCGCCAGCAGTAGGGGACAGGGGGCCCTCGGCGCTGAAGCTTTCTTT; cdr3_aa: CASSRGQGALGAEAFF
clone_size: NA; j_call: TRBJ1-2; v_call: TRBV30; d_call: TRBD1; cdr3_nt: TGTGCCTGGAATACAGGGGGCAACTATGGCTACACCTTC; cdr3_aa: CAWNTGGNYGYTF
clone_size: NA; j_call: TRBJ1-1; v_call: TRBV7-2; d_call: NA; cdr3_nt: TGTGCCAGCAGCTTCGGGAACACTGAAGCTTTCTTT; cdr3_aa: CASSFGNTEAFF
clone_size: once; j_call: TRBJ1-1; v_call: TRBV5-1; d_call: NA; cdr3_nt: TGCGCCAGCAGCCGAGGAGCGGGGGCAGATTACACTGAAGCTTTCTTT; cdr3_aa: CASSRGAGADYTEAFF
clone_size: NA; j_call: TRBJ1-2; v_call: TRBV7-6; d_call: TRBD1; cdr3_nt: TGTGCCAGCAGCGGGGACAGCTCGGGCCCCTACATGGGCTACACCTTC; cdr3_aa: CASSGDSSGPYMGYTF
clone_size: NA; j_call: TRBJ2-7; v_call: TRBV2; d_call: TRBD2; cdr3_nt: TGTGCCAGCAGGGGACTAGCGGGTGTCTCCTACGAGCAGTACTTC; cdr3_aa: CASRGLAGVSYEQYF
clone_size: NA; j_call: TRBJ2-2; v_call: TRBV19; d_call: TRBD1; cdr3_nt: TGTGCCAGTAGTAGGGACAGGGGTGAGCTGTTTTTT; cdr3_aa: CASSRDRGELFF
clone_size: NA; j_call: TRBJ1-6; v_call: TRBV10-1; d_call: NA; cdr3_nt: TGCGCCAGCAGTGCCCAGGAAAATTCACCCCTCCACTTT; cdr3_aa: CASSAQENSPLHF
clone_size: NA; j_call: TRBJ2-7; v_call: TRBV10-3; d_call: NA; cdr3_nt: TGTGCCATCAGCCAGGGGAACTACGAGCAGTATTTC; cdr3_aa: CAISQGNYEQYF
clone_size: NA; j_call: TRBJ2-5; v_call: TRBV7-9; d_call: NA; cdr3_nt: TGTGCCAGCAGCTTAGGGGTAGGGGTTGAGACCCAGTACTTC; cdr3_aa: CASSLGVGVETQYF
clone_size: NA; j_call: TRBJ2-7; v_call: TRBV5-5; d_call: NA; cdr3_nt: TGTGCCAGCAGCTTGGTCGCAGGGAAACCCTACGAGCAGTACTTC; cdr3_aa: CASSLVAGKPYEQYF
clone_size: NA; j_call: TRBJ2-3; v_call: TRBV30; d_call: TRBD2; cdr3_nt: TGTGCCTGGAGCCGGACTAGCGGGGGGGGAGATACGCAGTATTTT; cdr3_aa: CAWSRTSGGGDTQYF
clone_size: NA; j_call: TRBJ2-3; v_call: TRBV10-2; d_call: NA; cdr3_nt: TGCGCCAGCAGTGACTCCGAGTATTTCACAGATACGCAGTATTTT; cdr3_aa: CASSDSEYFTDTQYF
clone_size: once; j_call: TRBJ1-5; v_call: TRBV7-9; d_call: NA; cdr3_nt: TGTGCCAGCAGCTTTTGGAAGGGAGGTAATCAGCCCCAGCATTTT; cdr3_aa: CASSFWKGGNQPQHF
clone_size: NA; j_call: TRBJ1-2; v_call: TRBV7-6; d_call: TRBD1; cdr3_nt: TGTGCCAGCAGCCCACAGGGGGGCACTAACTATGGCTACACCTTC; cdr3_aa: CASSPQGGTNYGYTF